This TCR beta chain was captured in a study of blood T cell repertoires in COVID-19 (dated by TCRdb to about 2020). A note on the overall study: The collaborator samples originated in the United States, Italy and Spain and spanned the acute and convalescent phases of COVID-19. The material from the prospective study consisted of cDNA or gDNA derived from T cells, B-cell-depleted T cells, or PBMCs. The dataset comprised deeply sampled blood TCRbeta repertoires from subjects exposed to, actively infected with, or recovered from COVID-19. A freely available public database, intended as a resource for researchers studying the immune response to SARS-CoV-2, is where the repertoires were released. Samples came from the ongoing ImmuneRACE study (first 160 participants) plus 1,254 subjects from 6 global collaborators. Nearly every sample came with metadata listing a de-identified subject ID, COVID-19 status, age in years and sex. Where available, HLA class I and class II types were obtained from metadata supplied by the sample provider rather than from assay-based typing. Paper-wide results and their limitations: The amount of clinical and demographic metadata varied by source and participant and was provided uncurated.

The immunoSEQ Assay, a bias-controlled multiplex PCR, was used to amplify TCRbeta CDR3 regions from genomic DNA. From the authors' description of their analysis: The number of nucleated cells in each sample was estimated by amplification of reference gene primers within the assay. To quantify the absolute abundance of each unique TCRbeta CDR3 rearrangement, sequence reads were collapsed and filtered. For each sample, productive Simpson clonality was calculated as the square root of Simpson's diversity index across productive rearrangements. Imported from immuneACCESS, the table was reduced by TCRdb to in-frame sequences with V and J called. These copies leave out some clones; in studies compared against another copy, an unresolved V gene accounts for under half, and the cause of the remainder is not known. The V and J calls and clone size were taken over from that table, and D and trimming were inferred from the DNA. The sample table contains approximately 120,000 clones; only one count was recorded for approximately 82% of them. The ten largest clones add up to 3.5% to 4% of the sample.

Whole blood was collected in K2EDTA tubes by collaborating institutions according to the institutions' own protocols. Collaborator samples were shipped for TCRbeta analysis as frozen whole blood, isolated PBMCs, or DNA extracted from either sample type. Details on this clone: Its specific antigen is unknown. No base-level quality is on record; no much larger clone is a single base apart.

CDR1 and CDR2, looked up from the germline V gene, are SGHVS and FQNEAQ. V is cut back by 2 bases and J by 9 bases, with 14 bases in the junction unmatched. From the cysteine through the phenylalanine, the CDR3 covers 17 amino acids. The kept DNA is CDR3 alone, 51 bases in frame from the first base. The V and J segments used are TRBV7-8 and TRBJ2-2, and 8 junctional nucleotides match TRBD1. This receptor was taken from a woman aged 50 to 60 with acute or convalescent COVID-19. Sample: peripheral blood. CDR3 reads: CASSLMAGTGTGRELFF. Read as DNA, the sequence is TGTGCCAGCAGCTTAATGGCCGGGACAGGTACGGGCCGGGAGCTGTTTTTT.